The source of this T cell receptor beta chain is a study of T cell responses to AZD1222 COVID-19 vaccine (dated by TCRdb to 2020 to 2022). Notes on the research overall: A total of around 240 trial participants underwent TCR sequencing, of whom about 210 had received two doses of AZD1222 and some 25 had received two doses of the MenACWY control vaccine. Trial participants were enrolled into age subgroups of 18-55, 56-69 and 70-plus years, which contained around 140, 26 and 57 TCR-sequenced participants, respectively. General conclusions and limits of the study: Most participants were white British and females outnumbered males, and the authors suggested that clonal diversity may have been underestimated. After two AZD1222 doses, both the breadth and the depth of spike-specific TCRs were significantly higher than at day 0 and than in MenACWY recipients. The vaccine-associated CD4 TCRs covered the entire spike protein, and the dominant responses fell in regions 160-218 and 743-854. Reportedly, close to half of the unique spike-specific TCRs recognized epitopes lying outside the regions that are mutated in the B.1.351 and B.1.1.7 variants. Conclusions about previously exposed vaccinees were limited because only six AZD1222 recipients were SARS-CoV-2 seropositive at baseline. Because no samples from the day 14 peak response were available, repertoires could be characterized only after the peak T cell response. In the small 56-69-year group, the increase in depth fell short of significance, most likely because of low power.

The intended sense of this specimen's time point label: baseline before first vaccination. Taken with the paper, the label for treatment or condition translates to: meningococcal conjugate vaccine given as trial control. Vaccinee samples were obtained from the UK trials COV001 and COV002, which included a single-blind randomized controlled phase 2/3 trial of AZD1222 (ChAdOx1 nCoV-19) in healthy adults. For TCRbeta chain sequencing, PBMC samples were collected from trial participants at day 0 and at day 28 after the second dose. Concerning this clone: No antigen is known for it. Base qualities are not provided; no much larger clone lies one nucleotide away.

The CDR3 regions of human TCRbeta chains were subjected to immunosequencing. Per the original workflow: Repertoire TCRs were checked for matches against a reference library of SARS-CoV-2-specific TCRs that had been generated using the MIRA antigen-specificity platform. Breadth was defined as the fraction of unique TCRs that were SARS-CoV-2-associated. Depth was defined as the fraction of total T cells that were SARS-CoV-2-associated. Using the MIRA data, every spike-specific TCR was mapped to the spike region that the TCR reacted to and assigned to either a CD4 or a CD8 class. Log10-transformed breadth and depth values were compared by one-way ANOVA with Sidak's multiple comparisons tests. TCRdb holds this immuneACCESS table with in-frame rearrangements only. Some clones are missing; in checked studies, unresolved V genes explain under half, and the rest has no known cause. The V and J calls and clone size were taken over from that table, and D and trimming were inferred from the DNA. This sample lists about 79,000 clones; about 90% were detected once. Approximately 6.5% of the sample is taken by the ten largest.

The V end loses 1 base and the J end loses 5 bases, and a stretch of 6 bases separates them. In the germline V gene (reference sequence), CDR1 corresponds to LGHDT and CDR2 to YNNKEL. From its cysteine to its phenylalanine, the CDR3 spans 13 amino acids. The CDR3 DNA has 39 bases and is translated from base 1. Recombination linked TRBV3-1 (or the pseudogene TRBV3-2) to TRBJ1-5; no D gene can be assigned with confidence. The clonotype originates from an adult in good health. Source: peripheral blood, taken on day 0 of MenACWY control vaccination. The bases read TGTGCCAGCAGCCAAGGGCTGGATCAGCCCCAGCATTTT. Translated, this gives CASSQGLDQPQHF.